Shown below are 23 T cell receptor beta chains from a single sample sequenced in a study of CD4 and CD8 cells across lung adenocarcinoma regions. One entry per CDR3 protein results from TCRdb running MiXCR on the PCR reads. The table lists about 9,200 distinct CDR3 sequences, more than 35% of them singletons. Source material: CD8+ T cells from the margin of a lung tumor. The receptors originated from a male donor with lung adenocarcinoma. The CD4 and CD8 labels of this study may be unreliable.

To note about this clonotype: The junction departs from germline at one end; a sequencing error may be responsible. The rearrangement links TRBV6-1 to TRBJ2-3; 7 nucleotides align to TRBD2. The CDR3 runs 16 residues. Germline CDR1 and CDR2: MNHNS and SASEGT. CDR3 amino acids: CASSRAGPRPKNTQYF. In DNA, the CDR3 is TGTGCCAGCAGCCGAGCGGGGCCGCGACCCAAAAATACGCAGTACTTT.

The CDR3 protein is CASSYSVEGGYTF. The CDR3, as DNA: TGTGCCAGCAGTTACTCGGTAGAGGGTGGCTACACCTTC. The chain uses TRBV6-5 and TRBJ1-2, with no clear D. The CDR3 totals 13 residues. Trimming removed 0 bases at V and 7 bases at J, with 9 bases between. Per germline, CDR1 MNHEY and CDR2 SVGAGI.

This clonotype was recorded at least ten times. The chain has TRBV10-2 and TRBJ1-2, with D tentatively TRBD1 (6 bases). The ends were cut back, 3 bases at V and 5 bases at J, with 10 bases in the middle. In germline, CDR1 is WSHSY, CDR2 SAAADI. The CDR3 contains 13 residues. The CDR3 protein is CASSDGGLYGYTF. The CDR3 DNA reads TGCGCCAGCAGTGATGGGGGGCTGTATGGCTACACCTTC.

This clonotype was picked up a small number of times. The CDR3 spells CALGAGPQYF. The CDR3 bases are TGTGCCCTAGGGGCGGGACCGCAGTACTTC. The gene calls are TRBV7-9 and TRBJ2-4; possible D gene TRBD2, 6 bases. V lost 11 bases and J lost 13, with 15 bases in between. The germline gives CDR1 SEHNR, CDR2 FQNEAQ (reference sequence). CDR3 length: 10 amino acids.

Comments on this clonotype: At one end the junction does not follow the germline gene, possibly because of a read error. The V call is TRBV6-1, the J call TRBJ2-1, with no clear D. Germline V gene sequence: CDR1 MNHNS, CDR2 SASEGT. There are 12 residues in the CDR3. CDR3 coding DNA: TGTGCCAGGGGTCCTGGGAACAATGCGCAGTACTTT. Amino acid sequence: CARGPGNNAQYF.

The chain is built from TRBV7-2 and TRBJ2-5; TRBD1 matches at 9 bases. Germline V lookup: CDR1 SGHTA, CDR2 FQGNSA. V lost 5 bases, J lost 5 bases, and 6 bases stayed unmatched. CDR3 size: 14 residues. CDR3 in amino acids: CASSRGQGRETQYF. CDR3 nucleotides: TGTGCCAGCAGCCGAGGACAGGGGAGGGAGACCCAGTACTTC.

The V gene is TRBV6-1, the J gene TRBJ2-1; TRBD2 matches at 8 bases. CDR3 length equals 15 residues. The ends lost 6 bases at V and 2 bases at J; junction bases unmatched: 6. Germline values: CDR1 MNHNS, CDR2 SASEGT. CDR3 nucleotide sequence: TGTGCCAGCAGACCTTCAGCGGGAGCCTACAATGAGCAGTTCTTC. Translating gives CASRPSAGAYNEQFF.

On this clonotype itself: One end of the junction varies from germline; a read error may be responsible. The gene calls are TRBV10-2 and TRBJ2-3, with D possibly matching TRBD1 (6 bases). This CDR3 has 14 residues. The germline V gene encodes CDR1 WSHSY and CDR2 SAAADI. CDR3 loop: CAGSGGQGKETQYF. The CDR3 nucleotides read TGTGCGGGCAGTGGGGGCCAGGGGAAAGAGACCCAGTACTTT.

This clonotype has only a few counts. The chain has TRBV5-1 and TRBJ1-2; TRBD1 is a possible D gene (5 bases). Germline V gives CDR1 SGHRS, CDR2 YFSETQ. The CDR3 length is 14 residues. With 6 bases removed from V and 5 bases from J, the gap between germline ends came to 17 bases. CDR3 in amino acids: CASTSGALGYGYTF. For the CDR3, the DNA is TGCGCCAGCACCTCCGGGGCTTTAGGGTATGGCTACACCTTC.

This clonotype was seen at least ten times. The chain uses TRBV27 and TRBJ1-4; 7 bases line up with TRBD1. The CDR3 is 18 amino acids. From germline, CDR1 is MNHEY and CDR2 SMNVEV (reference sequence). V shed 5 bases and J 3 bases; nucleotides not matched to a gene: 15. This CDR3 is CASSLRIGQGGSNEKLFF. The CDR3 DNA reads as TGTGCCAGCAGTCTGCGTATTGGGCAGGGGGGATCTAATGAAAAACTGTTTTTT.

This clonotype has a handful of counts. V gene TRBV6-2 or TRBV6-3 combines with J gene TRBJ2-2, with D hard to call. The CDR3 is 17 amino acids. Germline V CDR1 and CDR2: MNHEY, SVGEGT. V dropped 0 bases and J dropped 1 base, with 12 bases sitting between them. CDR3 region: CASSYSEDVWNTGELFF. Written as DNA, the CDR3 is TGTGCCAGCAGTTACTCCGAGGACGTTTGGAACACCGGGGAGCTGTTTTTT.

This clonotype has only a few counts. V and J are TRBV10-1 and TRBJ2-3; either TRBD1 or TRBD2 may fit D (5 bases each). V dropped 2 bases and J dropped 1 base, with 13 bases sitting between them. The CDR3 covers 16 residues. Germline CDR1 and CDR2: WNHNN and SYGVQD (reference sequence). CDR3 coding DNA: TGCGCCAGCAGTGAGGGAGCTATGGGGGGCACAGATACGCAGTATTTT. It translates to CASSEGAMGGTDTQYF.

The rearrangement links TRBV10-3 to TRBJ2-2; D possibly matches TRBD1 or TRBD2 (6 bases each). The end of the DNA is better explained by TRBJ2-3, so the J call may be wrong. This CDR3 spans 15 amino acids. Germline lookup yields CDR1 ENHRY and CDR2 SYGVKD. CDR3 nucleotides: TGTGTCCGCGGGGTGGAGGCTCAGAGCACAGGGACGCAGTATTTT. It codes for CVRGVEAQSTGTQYF.

A remark on this clonotype: At one boundary the junction diverges from the germline segment, which might be a read error. J is TRBJ2-1 and V is TRBV6-1; no definite D call. Germline V gene data show CDR1 as MNHNS and CDR2 as SASEGT. The CDR3 runs 15 residues. The CDR3, as DNA: TGTGCCAGCAGTGAAGATCAGAGGAGCTACAATGAGCAGTTTTTC. Protein sequence: CASSEDQRSYNEQFF.

To note about this clonotype: With a much larger clone just one base away, this may be a read error. The V call is TRBV7-8, the J call TRBJ2-3, with a possible D match to TRBD2 (6 bases). Germline CDR1 is SGHVS and CDR2 is FQNEAQ. With 10 bases removed from V and 5 bases from J, the gap between germline ends came to 16 bases. The CDR3 is 13 residues long. Here the CDR3 reads CATSRGFKDTQYF. CDR3 bases: TGTGCCACGTCGCGGGGCTTCAAAGATACGCAGTATTTT. The entire variable domain, with the rest obtained from reference TRBV7-8 and TRBJ2-3, is as follows: GAGVSQSPRYKVAKRGQDVALRCDPISGHVSLFWYQQALGQGPEFLTYFQNEAQLDKSGLPSDRFFAERPEGSVSTLKIQRTQQEDSAVYLCATSRGFKDTQYFGPGTRLTVL.

The chain couples TRBV11-2 to TRBJ2-1; D may be TRBD2 (5 bases). The CDR3 has 16 residues. Trimming pared 3 bases from V and 0 bases from J, leaving 12 bases between. Germline values: CDR1 SGHAT, CDR2 FQNNGV. The CDR3 nucleotides read TGTGCCAGCAGCTTCCCAAGTGGGAGCTCCTACAATGAGCAGTTCTTC. This translates into CASSFPSGSSYNEQFF.

This clonotype was picked up a small number of times. This chain joins TRBV6-1 and TRBJ2-3, with a weak D call TRBD1 (5 bases). The germline V and J ends were trimmed by 7 bases and 5 bases, with 10 bases remaining between them. The CDR3 length is 12 residues. The germline CDR1 and CDR2 sequences are MNHNS and SASEGT. For the CDR3, the DNA is TGTGCCAGCAACCAGGGAATAGATACGCAGTATTTT. Translation: CASNQGIDTQYF.

By its share, this clonotype is medium-sized. CDR3 residues: CASSAGTSAGDTQYF. The CDR3 DNA follows: TGCGCCAGCAGTGCTGGGACTAGCGCGGGAGATACGCAGTATTTT. The rearrangement links TRBV10-1 to TRBJ2-3; 10 positions match TRBD2. The CDR3 extends over 15 amino acids. The germline V gene has CDR1 WNHNN and CDR2 SYGVQD (reference sequence). V was clipped by 4 bases and J by 5 bases; unmatched bases: 6.

In the case of this clonotype: An end of the junction differs from the germline gene, which may be a read error. V is TRBV10-1 and J is TRBJ2-5; D is undetermined. The CDR3 extends over 16 amino acids. Germline assignment: CDR1 WNHNN and CDR2 SYGVQD (reference sequence). Here the CDR3 reads CASSEAGRCYKDTQYF. In DNA form, the CDR3 reads TGCGCCAGCAGTGAGGCCGGGCGGTGTTACAAAGACACCCAGTACTTC.

V is TRBV6-1 and J is TRBJ2-1; D possibly matches TRBD1 or TRBD2 (5 bases each). Trimming left V 8 bases short and J 12 bases short, with 32 bases between. Germline CDR1 and CDR2: MNHNS and SASEGT. The CDR3 is 17 amino acids. The CDR3 sequence is CASWGPSQAVSGDTQFF. CDR3 coding DNA: TGTGCCAGCTGGGGCCCCAGCCAGGCGGTGAGCGGAGATACGCAGTTCTTC.

The sample holds many counts of this clonotype. V usage is TRBV10-2 and J usage is TRBJ1-1, with a weak D call TRBD1 (6 bases). The CDR3 is 13 amino acids. Between the trimmed V and J ends, which lost 0 bases and 11 bases, there was a span of 13 bases. CDR1 is WSHSY and CDR2 is SAAADI in the germline V gene. The CDR3 sequence is CASSESGGRLAFF. As DNA, the CDR3 is TGCGCCAGCAGTGAGTCGGGGGGCAGGTTGGCTTTCTTT.

This clonotype was seen only a few times. This chain links TRBV3-1 with TRBJ2-1, with a possible D match to TRBD2 (5 bases). The ends were cut back, 4 bases at V and 2 bases at J, with 9 bases in the middle. The CDR3 sequence is 14 residues long. Germline V gene lookup returns CDR1 LGHDT and CDR2 YNNKEL (reference sequence). CDR3 nucleotides: TGTGCCAGCAGCCCTTACGGGACCTACAATGAGCAGTTCTTC. This codes for CASSPYGTYNEQFF.

V is TRBV27 and J is TRBJ2-3; TRBD1 aligns across 8 bases. The J call may be faulty, since TRBJ2-5 better matches the DNA end. The CDR3 runs 16 residues. Germline assignment: CDR1 MNHEY and CDR2 SMNVEV (reference sequence). The CDR3, as DNA: TGTGCCAGCAGTCCAATAGGACAGGGCAATCGAGAGACCCAGTACTTC. Encoded protein: CASSPIGQGNRETQYF.